Listed here are 30 T cell receptor beta chains from one sample, sequenced in a study of T cells in women clearing cervical HPV infection. TCRdb's table, derived via immunoSEQ multiplex PCR, lists solely in-frame clones and lacks some. The sample table sets out about 12,000 clones. Sequenced: blood buffy coat. The receptors derive from a woman aged 18-70 years with a cervical HPV16 infection that either progressed to CIN3+ or cleared (not recorded which).

A word on this clone: The read finishes 3 residues shy of the CDR3 end, and the germline J gene is used to complete it. The chain carries TRBV29-1 and TRBJ2-3; 12 nucleotides agree with TRBD2. This CDR3 contains 14 residues. From germline, CDR1 is SQVTM and CDR2 ANQGSEA. The CDR3 bases that were read are TGCAGCGTTTCGACTAGCGGGGGAGAAGAGACG. Residues: CSVSTSGGEET. The entire CDR3 sequence reads CSVSTSGGEETQYF.

Notes on this clone: The read terminates 3 residues ahead of where the CDR3 ends, so the germline J gene completes it. The genes are TRBV6-2 or TRBV6-3 and TRBJ1-1; 9 bases fit TRBD1. The length of the CDR3 is 14 residues. The ends lost 8 bases at V and 7 bases at J; junction bases unmatched: 11. Germline V gene lookup returns CDR1 MNHEY and CDR2 SVGEGT. This chain's CDR3 is CASCLGQGFGEAFF. Partial CDR3 DNA: TGTGCCAGCTGCCTGGGACAGGGATTTGGTGAA.

In the case of this clone: The CDR3 end falls 3 residues outside the read, so it is completed with the germline J gene. The chain combines TRBV19 with TRBJ2-2; tentatively, D is TRBD2 (6 bases). V dropped 8 bases and J dropped 4 bases, with 14 bases sitting between them. This CDR3 has 14 amino acids. Germline V gives CDR1 LNHDA, CDR2 SQIVND (reference sequence). The CDR3: CASRPGTLTGELFF. The CDR3 bases that were read are TGTGCCAGTCGGCCGGGGACTCTCACCGGGGAG.

With regard to this clone: Read data end 3 residues before the CDR3 end; the end is taken from the germline J gene. V gene TRBV3-1 (or the pseudogene TRBV3-2) combines with J gene TRBJ2-2; tentatively, D is TRBD1 (5 bases). Germline V gene data show CDR1 as LGHDT and CDR2 as YNNKEL (reference sequence). This CDR3 spans 17 amino acids. V dropped 1 base and J dropped 7 bases, with 19 bases sitting between them. The CDR3 region is CASSQVGPQGMIGELFF. The part of the CDR3 DNA that was read is TGTGCCAGCAGCCAAGTGGGGCCCCAAGGAATGATCGGGGAG.

As regards this clone: Sequencing ends 3 residues short of the CDR3 end; the germline J gene provides the rest. The V and J genes are TRBV20-1 and TRBJ1-1, with D possibly being TRBD1 (5 bases). V lost 6 bases and J lost 4, with 15 bases in between. The CDR3 consists of 13 residues. Per germline, CDR1 DFQATT and CDR2 SNEGSKA (reference sequence). CDR3 residues: CSALQGTGTEAFF. The CDR3 bases that were read are TGCAGTGCGCTCCAGGGCACGGGCACTGAA.

Notes on this clone: The CDR3 extends 3 residues past the end of the read, so its final part is completed from the germline J gene. The chain carries TRBV7-2 and TRBJ1-6; unclear D gene. V was trimmed by 8 bases and J by 6 bases, leaving 14 bases between them. The CDR3 is made up of 14 amino acids. The V gene's germline CDR1 is SGHTA and CDR2 FQGNSA. Partial CDR3 DNA: TGTGCCAGCGCGAAGCGGGAGAGTAATTCACCC. Protein product: CASAKRESNSP. The whole CDR3 protein is CASAKRESNSPLHF. The whole variable domain, remainder taken from reference TRBV7-2 and TRBJ1-6, is GAGVSQSPSNKVTEKGKDVELRCDPISGHTALYWYRQSLGQGLEFLIYFQGNSAPDKSGLPSDRFSAERTGGSVSTLTIQRTQQEDSAVYLCASAKRESNSPLHFGNGTRLTVT.

With respect to this clone: The read is 3 residues too short to cover the CDR3 end, so that end is filled in from the germline J gene. The genes are TRBV20-1 and TRBJ2-2, with a weak D call TRBD2 (7 bases). V lost 1 base and J 3 bases, leaving 12 bases between the germline ends. The CDR3 totals 15 residues. The germline gives CDR1 DFQATT, CDR2 SNEGSKA (reference sequence). CDR3 bases read: TGCAGTGCTAGAGTAGGGGGGGCCGACACCGGGGAG. This encodes CSARVGGADTGE. The full CDR3 protein is CSARVGGADTGELFF.

Concerning this clone itself: Read sequence stops 3 residues before the CDR3 end, and the germline J gene provides the missing end. The chain joins TRBV5-5 to TRBJ2-7, with D possibly matching TRBD1 (5 bases). The CDR3 is 15 residues long. CDR1 and CDR2 (germline): SGHKS, YYEKEE (reference sequence). The V end was cut by 1 base, the J end by 6 bases, with 17 bases between. The CDR3 here is CASSLTDRIGSEQYF. CDR3 bases read: TGTGCCAGCAGCTTGACAGACAGAATTGGCTCCGAG.

A note on this clone: The CDR3 end lies 3 residues beyond the end of the read and is filled in from the germline J gene. The V gene is TRBV7-9, the J gene TRBJ1-2; TRBD1 agrees at 7 bases. Germline CDR1 and CDR2: SEHNR and FQNEAQ (reference sequence). The CDR3 is 14 residues long. The CDR3 bases that were read are TGTGCCAGCAGATACGGCCGGGACAGTGCCGCC. Translation gives CASRYGRDSAA. In full, the CDR3 is CASRYGRDSAAYTF.

Note on this clone: Read coverage stops 3 residues before the CDR3 terminus; the germline J gene supplies the remainder. Other nucleotide sequences from this sample produce the same CDR3. This sequence joins TRBV19 and TRBJ1-3; D call uncertain. V was cut by 7 bases and J by 6 bases, with 13 bases left in between. Germline V gene data show CDR1 as LNHDA and CDR2 as SQIVND (reference sequence). The CDR3 extends over 13 amino acids. Here the CDR3 reads CASKTEMENTIYF. Incomplete CDR3 DNA: TGTGCCAGTAAAACAGAAATGGAAAACACC.

A note on this clone: With the read ending 3 residues before the CDR3 end, the germline J gene is used to fill in that end. This chain links TRBV20-1 with TRBJ2-1; TRBD2 might be the D (7 bases). This CDR3 region has 15 residues. Germline lookup yields CDR1 DFQATT and CDR2 SNEGSKA (reference sequence). Trimming shortened V by 3 bases and J by 8 bases, and 20 bases separated the two germline ends. The CDR3 sequence is CSARAGDKRRDEQFF. CDR3 DNA (partial): TGCAGTGCTAGGGCGGGGGACAAAAGGCGGGATGAG.

As for this clone: From the germline J gene comes the end of the CDR3, since the read stops 3 residues before it. The chain carries TRBV20-1 and TRBJ1-1; tentatively, D is TRBD1 (5 bases). This CDR3 region has 16 residues. Trimming cost V 6 bases and J 5 bases, with 25 bases left between them. Per the germline V gene, CDR1 is DFQATT and CDR2 is SNEGSKA (reference sequence). The sequenced part of the CDR3 DNA is TGCAGTGCCGTGCCCCCGAGGCCAGGCCAGGGAACTGAA. This gives the protein CSAVPPRPGQGTE. The complete CDR3 reads CSAVPPRPGQGTEAFF.

Turning to this clone: The read gets to within 3 residues of the CDR3 end, and the germline J gene fills in the rest. The V and J genes are TRBV20-1 and TRBJ1-1; 8 nucleotides agree with TRBD1. Per germline, CDR1 DFQATT and CDR2 SNEGSKA (reference sequence). The CDR3 runs to 13 residues. With V trimmed by 3 bases and J by 4 bases, 4 bases remained unmatched. The CDR3 DNA, read in part, is TGCAGTGCTAGGGCGGACAGGGCCACTGAA. Protein sequence: CSARADRATE. From start to end, the CDR3 is CSARADRATEAFF.

The CDR3 reads CASSVQRGPNYEQYF. The part of the CDR3 DNA that was read is TGTGCCAGCAGCGTTCAGCGGGGGCCGAACTACGAG. The rearrangement uses TRBV7-3 and TRBJ2-7, with 8 bases fitting TRBD2. The read terminates 3 residues ahead of where the CDR3 ends, so the germline J gene completes it. This CDR3 is 15 amino acids long. V shed 5 bases, J shed 3 bases, and the junction held 9 bases outside the gene matches. Germline values: CDR1 SGHTA, CDR2 FQGTGA.

About this clone itself: Read coverage stops 3 residues before the CDR3 terminus; the germline J gene supplies the remainder. The genes are TRBV11-2 and TRBJ2-7, with TRBD2 identical over 11 bases. Trimming removed 5 bases from V and 6 bases from J; junction bases left unmatched: 6. The CDR3 has 14 residues. Germline loops: CDR1 SGHAT, CDR2 FQNNGV. The sequenced CDR3 bases are TGTGCCAGCAGCGCAGTGACTAGCGGGGTCGAG. Translating gives CASSAVTSGVE. The CDR3, in full, reads CASSAVTSGVEQYF.

As to this clone: The read halts 3 residues ahead of the CDR3 end, with the missing end drawn from the germline J gene. The V call is TRBV19, the J call TRBJ1-1, with D perhaps TRBD1 (6 bases). Looked up from germline, CDR1 is LNHDA and CDR2 is SQIVND (reference sequence). The CDR3 is 17 amino acids. V lost 3 bases to trimming and J lost 4 bases, with 21 bases between them. CDR3 DNA, as far as it was read: TGTGCCAGTAGTATGGGGGACATACGTATGTCGGGCACTGAA. As protein: CASSMGDIRMSGTE. In full, the CDR3 reads CASSMGDIRMSGTEAFF.

Notes on this clone: Read coverage stops 3 residues before the CDR3 terminus; the germline J gene supplies the remainder. This chain uses TRBV7-2 with TRBJ1-2, with a weak D call TRBD1 (5 bases). Trimming removed 3 bases at V and 0 bases at J, with 11 bases between. There are 15 residues in the CDR3. Germline V gene lookup returns CDR1 SGHTA and CDR2 FQGNSA. Partial CDR3 DNA: TGTGCCAGCAGCTTGCAGGGTCTAGCTAACTATGGC. Its protein is CASSLQGLANYG. The entire CDR3 protein is CASSLQGLANYGYTF.

Remarks on this clone: The read terminates 3 residues before the CDR3 end, so the remaining end is supplied by the germline J gene. The chain combines TRBV7-9 with TRBJ2-4, with 10 bases identical to TRBD1. Germline loops: CDR1 SEHNR, CDR2 FQNEAQ (reference sequence). This CDR3 is built from 14 residues. The sequenced part of the CDR3 DNA is TGTGCCAGCAGCCCGGGACAGGGGTCCTATGGT. Encoded protein: CASSPGQGSYG. The whole CDR3 region reads CASSPGQGSYGQYF.

A word on this clone: Read data end 3 residues before the CDR3 end; the end is taken from the germline J gene. This sample includes further DNA sequences coding for the same CDR3. The chain joins TRBV18 to TRBJ2-5; TRBD2 matches 7 bases. The CDR3 loop spans 15 amino acids. J gave up 0 bases and V 2 bases, and 3 bases lay outside the gene matches. Looked up from germline, CDR1 is KGHSH and CDR2 is LQKENI. Here the CDR3 reads CASSPTAGDQETQYF. The covered CDR3 bases are TGTGCCAGCTCACCAACGGCGGGGGACCAAGAGACC.

A word on this clone: The sequenced fragment ends 3 residues before the CDR3 boundary, so the rest is inferred from the germline J gene. The chain recombines TRBV19 with TRBJ2-4, with a weak D call TRBD2 (5 bases). The CDR3 consists of 13 residues. CDR1 and CDR2 from the germline V gene are LNHDA and SQIVND (reference sequence). The part of the CDR3 DNA that was read is TGTGCCAGTAGTATTTCGCCAGACTATGGT. This encodes CASSISPDYG. The whole CDR3 reads CASSISPDYGQYF. Supplemented by reference TRBV19 and TRBJ2-4, the full variable domain reads DGGITQSPKYLFRKEGQNVTLSCEQNLNHDAMYWYRQDPGQGLRLIYYSQIVNDFQKGDIAEGYSVSREKKESFPLTVTSAQKNPTAFYLCASSISPDYGQYFGAGTRLSVL.

Turning to this clone: Coverage ceases 3 residues before the CDR3 finishes, and the germline J gene fills in the end. This chain connects TRBV10-3 to TRBJ2-1; 10 nucleotides align to TRBD2. Unmatched junction bases numbered 5, after V lost 4 bases and J lost 8 bases. From germline, CDR1 is ENHRY and CDR2 SYGVKD. The length of the CDR3 is 14 residues. The CDR3 reads CAISVLLAGDEQFF. The CDR3 DNA, read in part, is TGTGCCATCAGTGTACTTCTAGCGGGGGATGAG.

CDR3 amino acids: CAWSVGTGNGYTF. The sequenced part of the CDR3 DNA is TGTGCCTGGAGTGTTGGGACAGGGAATGGC. This rearrangement joins TRBV30 to TRBJ1-2; 9 nucleotides match TRBD1. Read sequence stops 3 residues before the CDR3 end, and the germline J gene provides the missing end. Germline-derived CDR1 and CDR2 are GTSNPN and SVGIG (reference sequence). There are 13 residues in the CDR3. The V gene end was trimmed by 0 bases and the J gene end by 6 bases; junction bases not matched to a gene: 2.

Concerning this clone: The read ends 3 residues early relative to the CDR3; the germline J gene fills the gap. This chain uses TRBV6-1 with TRBJ2-3; TRBD2 might be the D (6 bases). The CDR3 consists of 14 residues. Trimming took off 4 bases at V and 3 bases at J, with 11 bases between the two ends. CDR1 and CDR2 (germline): MNHNS, SASEGT. CDR3 DNA, as far as it was read: TGTGCCAGCAGTGTGAACGGGGGAACAGATACG. Its translation: CASSVNGGTDT. The full CDR3 protein is CASSVNGGTDTQYF.

Of note for this clone: The DNA ends 3 residues before the CDR3 does, and the rest of the CDR3 is filled in from the germline J gene. The chain carries TRBV6-1 and TRBJ2-2; 9 bases align to TRBD1. Germline loops: CDR1 MNHNS, CDR2 SASEGT. This CDR3 comprises 15 residues. Here the CDR3 reads CASSGGQGWNEKLFF. Incomplete CDR3 DNA: TGTGCCAGCAGTGGTGGACAGGGGTGGAATGAAAAG.

On this clone itself: The read halts 3 residues ahead of the CDR3 end, with the missing end drawn from the germline J gene. The gene calls are TRBV6-2 or TRBV6-3 and TRBJ2-1; weak D call: TRBD2 (6 bases). V shed 8 bases and J shed 8 bases, with 19 bases lying between them. Germline values: CDR1 MNHEY, CDR2 SVGEGT. The CDR3 runs 14 residues. The CDR3 sequence is CASGPGLMSDEQFF. CDR3 DNA (partial): TGTGCCAGCGGACCGGGACTTATGAGCGATGAG.

Concerning this clone itself: Sequencing ends 3 residues short of the CDR3 end; the germline J gene provides the rest. V usage is TRBV5-1 and J usage is TRBJ2-5, with 9 bases aligning to TRBD2. Trimming cost V 2 bases and J 1 base; bases outside gene matches: 6. Germline assignment: CDR1 SGHRS and CDR2 YFSETQ. The CDR3 has 16 residues. The CDR3 spells CASSFETSGFQETQYF. CDR3 DNA (partial): TGCGCCAGCAGCTTCGAGACTAGCGGTTTCCAAGAGACC.

For this clone: The read ends 3 residues before the CDR3 terminus; that terminus is restored from the germline J gene. This chain links TRBV29-1 with TRBJ2-7, with unresolved D. The CDR3 sequence is 15 residues long. Trimming stripped 0 bases from V and 5 bases from J, with 17 bases between. Looked up from germline, CDR1 is SQVTM and CDR2 is ANQGSEA. CDR3 amino acids: CSVEDRLSGLDEQYF. Partial CDR3 DNA: TGCAGCGTTGAAGATCGGTTATCGGGTTTGGACGAG.

Of note for this clone: The read falls 3 residues short of the CDR3 end, and the missing part is taken from the germline J gene. V is TRBV25-1 and J is TRBJ1-4, with 7 nucleotides matching TRBD1. The V gene's germline CDR1 is MGHDK and CDR2 SYGVNS. Trimming cost V 2 bases and J 8 bases; bases outside gene matches: 8. This CDR3 region has 15 residues. CDR3 sequence reads: CASSEPRQGGEKLFF. The DNA read from the CDR3 is TGTGCCAGCAGTGAACCCCGACAGGGTGGAGAAAAA.

Notes on this clone: The read terminates 3 residues ahead of where the CDR3 ends, so the germline J gene completes it. The rearrangement joins TRBV5-4 to TRBJ2-7; TRBD1 is a possible D gene (7 bases). The length of the CDR3 is 15 residues. The germline V gene has CDR1 SGHNT and CDR2 YYREEE (reference sequence). V lost 3 bases and J 1 base, leaving 14 bases between the germline ends. The part of the CDR3 DNA that was read is TGTGCCAGCAGCTCTCAGGGGGGCGAATCCTACGAG. Translated: CASSSQGGESYE. Given in full, the CDR3 is CASSSQGGESYEQYF.

As regards this clone: The read falls 3 residues short of the CDR3 end, and the missing part is taken from the germline J gene. This rearrangement joins TRBV5-8 to TRBJ1-5, with D hard to call. Germline lookup yields CDR1 SGHTS and CDR2 YDEGEE. Trimming took off 0 bases at V and 7 bases at J, with 14 bases between the two ends. This CDR3 comprises 15 residues. The covered CDR3 bases are TGTGCCAGCAGCTTGGATTGGTCAGGCAGCCAGCCC. Residues: CASSLDWSGSQP. Given in full, the CDR3 is CASSLDWSGSQPQHF.